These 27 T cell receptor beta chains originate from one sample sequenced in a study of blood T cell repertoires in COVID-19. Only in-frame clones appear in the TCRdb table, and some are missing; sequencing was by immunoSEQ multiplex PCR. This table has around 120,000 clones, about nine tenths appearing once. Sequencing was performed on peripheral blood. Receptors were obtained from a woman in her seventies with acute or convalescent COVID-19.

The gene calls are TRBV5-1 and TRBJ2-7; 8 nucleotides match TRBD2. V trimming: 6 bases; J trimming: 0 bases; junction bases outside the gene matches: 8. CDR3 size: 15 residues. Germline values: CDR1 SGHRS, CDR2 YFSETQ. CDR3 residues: CASKGGAGVSYEQYF. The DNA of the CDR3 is TGCGCCAGCAAAGGGGGAGCGGGGGTCTCCTACGAGCAGTACTTC.

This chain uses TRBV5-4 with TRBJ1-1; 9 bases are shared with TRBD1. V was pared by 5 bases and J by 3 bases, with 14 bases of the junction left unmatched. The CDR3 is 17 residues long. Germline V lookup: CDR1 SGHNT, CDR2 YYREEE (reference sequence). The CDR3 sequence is CASSPGGGTGTYTEAFF. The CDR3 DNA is TGTGCCAGCAGTCCTGGGGGGGGGACAGGGACCTACACTGAAGCTTTCTTT.

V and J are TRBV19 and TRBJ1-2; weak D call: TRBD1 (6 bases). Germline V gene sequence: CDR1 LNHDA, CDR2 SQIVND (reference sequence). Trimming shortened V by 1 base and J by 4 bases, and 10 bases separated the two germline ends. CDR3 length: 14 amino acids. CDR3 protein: CASSIATGTYGYTF. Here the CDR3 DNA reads TGTGCCAGTAGTATAGCAACAGGGACCTATGGCTACACCTTC.

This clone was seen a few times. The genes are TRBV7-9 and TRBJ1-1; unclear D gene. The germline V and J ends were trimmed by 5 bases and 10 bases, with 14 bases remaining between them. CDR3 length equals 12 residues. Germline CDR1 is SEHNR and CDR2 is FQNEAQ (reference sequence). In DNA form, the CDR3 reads TGTGCCAGCAGCACGCCGCAGGTGGGAGCTTTCTTT. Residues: CASSTPQVGAFF.

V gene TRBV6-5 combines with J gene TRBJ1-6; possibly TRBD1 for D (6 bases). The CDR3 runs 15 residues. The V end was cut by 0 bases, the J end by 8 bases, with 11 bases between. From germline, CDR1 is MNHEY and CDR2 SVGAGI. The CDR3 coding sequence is TGTGCCAGCAGTTACTCTGCCAGGGGAGATTCACCCCTCCACTTT. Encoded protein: CASSYSARGDSPLHF.

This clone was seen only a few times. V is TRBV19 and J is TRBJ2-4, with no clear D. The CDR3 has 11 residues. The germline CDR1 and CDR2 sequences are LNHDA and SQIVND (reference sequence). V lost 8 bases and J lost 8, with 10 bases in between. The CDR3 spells CASSLRDIQYF. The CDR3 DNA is TGTGCCAGTTCCTTACGAGACATTCAGTACTTC.

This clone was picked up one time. CDR3 sequence reads: CASSYAAGSGEKLFF. DNA for the CDR3: TGTGCCAGCAGTTACGCGGCGGGGTCGGGTGAAAAACTGTTTTTT. This chain joins TRBV6-6 and TRBJ1-4; D not certain. In germline, CDR1 is MNHNY, CDR2 SVGAGI (reference sequence). Trimming shortened V by 2 bases and J by 7 bases, and 14 bases separated the two germline ends. The CDR3 extends over 15 amino acids.

CDR3 region: CATKNDPRAGTGGTNYGYTF. Here the CDR3 DNA reads TGTGCCACCAAAAACGACCCTAGGGCCGGGACAGGGGGCACGAACTATGGCTACACCTTC. The chain is built from TRBV27 and TRBJ1-2; 12 nucleotides line up with TRBD1. V dropped 10 bases and J dropped 2; count of bases not matched to a gene: 23. CDR3 length: 20 amino acids. Germline CDR1 is MNHEY and CDR2 is SMNVEV (reference sequence).

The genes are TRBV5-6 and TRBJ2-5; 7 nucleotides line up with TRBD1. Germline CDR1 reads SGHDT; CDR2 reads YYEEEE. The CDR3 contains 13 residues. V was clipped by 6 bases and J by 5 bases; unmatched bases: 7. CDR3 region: CASNQQGPETQYF. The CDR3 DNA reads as TGTGCCAGCAACCAACAGGGGCCGGAGACCCAGTACTTC.

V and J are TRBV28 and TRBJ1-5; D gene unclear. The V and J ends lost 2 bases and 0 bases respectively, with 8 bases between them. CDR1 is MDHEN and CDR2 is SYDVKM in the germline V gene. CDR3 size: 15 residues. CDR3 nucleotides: TGTGCCAGCAGTTTAGAGGCGGATAGCAATCAGCCCCAGCATTTT. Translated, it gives CASSLEADSNQPQHF.

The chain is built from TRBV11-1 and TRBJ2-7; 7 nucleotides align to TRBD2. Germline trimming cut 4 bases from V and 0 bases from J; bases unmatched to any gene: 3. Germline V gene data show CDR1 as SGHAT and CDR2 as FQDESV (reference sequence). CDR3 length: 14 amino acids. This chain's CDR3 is CASSWEGSSYEQYF. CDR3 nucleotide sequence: TGTGCCAGCAGCTGGGAGGGAAGCTCCTACGAGCAGTACTTC.

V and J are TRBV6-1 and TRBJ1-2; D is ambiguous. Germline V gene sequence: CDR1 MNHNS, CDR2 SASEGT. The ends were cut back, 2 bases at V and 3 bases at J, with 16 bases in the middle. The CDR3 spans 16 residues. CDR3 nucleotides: TGTGCCAGCAGTGAAACTAGGTCCTCGGAGGACTATGGCTACACCTTC. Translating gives CASSETRSSEDYGYTF.

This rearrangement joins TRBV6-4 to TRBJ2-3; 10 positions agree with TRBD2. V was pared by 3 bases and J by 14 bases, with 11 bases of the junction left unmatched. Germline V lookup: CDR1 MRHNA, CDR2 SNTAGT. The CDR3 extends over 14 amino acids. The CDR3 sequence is CASSESLAGDVLYF. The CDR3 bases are TGTGCCAGCAGTGAATCGCTAGCGGGGGACGTCTTGTATTTT.

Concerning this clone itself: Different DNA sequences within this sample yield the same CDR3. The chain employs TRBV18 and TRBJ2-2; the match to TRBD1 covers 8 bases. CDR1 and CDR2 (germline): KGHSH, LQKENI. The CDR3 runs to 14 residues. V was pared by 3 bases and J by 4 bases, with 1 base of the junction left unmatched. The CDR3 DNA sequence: TGTGCCAGCTCACCTACAGGGGGCACCGGGGAGCTGTTTTTT. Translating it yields CASSPTGGTGELFF.

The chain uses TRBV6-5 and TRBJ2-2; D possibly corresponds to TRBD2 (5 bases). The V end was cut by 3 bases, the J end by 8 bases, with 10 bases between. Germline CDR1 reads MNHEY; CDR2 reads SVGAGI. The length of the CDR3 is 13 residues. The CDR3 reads CASSYGSGGELFF. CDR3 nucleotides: TGTGCCAGCAGTTATGGTTCGGGGGGGGAGCTGTTTTTT.

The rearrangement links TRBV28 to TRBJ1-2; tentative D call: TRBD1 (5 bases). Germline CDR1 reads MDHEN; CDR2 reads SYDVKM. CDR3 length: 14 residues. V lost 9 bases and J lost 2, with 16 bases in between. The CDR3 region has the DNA TGTGCCAGTATTAAAGGACAACCCAACTATGGCTACACCTTC. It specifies CASIKGQPNYGYTF.

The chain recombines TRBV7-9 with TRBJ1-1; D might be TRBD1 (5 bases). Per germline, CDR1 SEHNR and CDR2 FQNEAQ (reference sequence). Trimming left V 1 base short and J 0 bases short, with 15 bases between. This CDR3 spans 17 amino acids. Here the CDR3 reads CASSLGLGGAVNTEAFF. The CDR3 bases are TGTGCCAGCAGCTTAGGGTTAGGAGGGGCAGTGAACACTGAAGCTTTCTTT.

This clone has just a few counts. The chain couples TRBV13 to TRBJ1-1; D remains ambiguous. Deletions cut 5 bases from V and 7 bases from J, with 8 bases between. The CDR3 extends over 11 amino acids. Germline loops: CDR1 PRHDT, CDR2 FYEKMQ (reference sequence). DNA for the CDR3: TGTGCCAGCAGCCGTCGGGGTGAAGCTTTCTTT. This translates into CASSRRGEAFF.

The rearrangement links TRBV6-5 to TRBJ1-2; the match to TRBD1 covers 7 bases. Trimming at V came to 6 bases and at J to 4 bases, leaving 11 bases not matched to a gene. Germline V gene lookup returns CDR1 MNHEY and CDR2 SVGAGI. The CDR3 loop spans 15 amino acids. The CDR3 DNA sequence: TGTGCCAGCAGACCACCAGGGACAGTGATCTATGGCTACACCTTC. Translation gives CASRPPGTVIYGYTF.

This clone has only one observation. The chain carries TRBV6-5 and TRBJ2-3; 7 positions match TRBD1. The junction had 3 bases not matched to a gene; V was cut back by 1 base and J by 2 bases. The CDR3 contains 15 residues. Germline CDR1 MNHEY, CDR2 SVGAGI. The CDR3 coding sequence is TGTGCCAGCAGTTACTTGACAGGGACCACAGATACGCAGTATTTT. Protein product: CASSYLTGTTDTQYF.

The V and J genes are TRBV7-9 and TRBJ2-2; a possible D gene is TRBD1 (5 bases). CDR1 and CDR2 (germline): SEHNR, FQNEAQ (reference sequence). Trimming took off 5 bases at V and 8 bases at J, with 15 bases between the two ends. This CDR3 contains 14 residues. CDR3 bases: TGTGCCAGCAGCCCCCGGGCAGGGTTTGGGGAGCTGTTTTTT. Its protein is CASSPRAGFGELFF. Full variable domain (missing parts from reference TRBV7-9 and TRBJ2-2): DTGVSQNPRHKITKRGQNVTFRCDPISEHNRLYWYRQTLGQGPEFLTYFQNEAQLEKSRLLSDRFSAERPKGSFSTLEIQRTEQGDSAMYLCASSPRAGFGELFFGEGSRLTVL.

CDR3 DNA sequence: TGTGCCAGCAGCTATAACAGGAACACCGGGGAGCTGTTTTTT. It specifies CASSYNRNTGELFF. J is TRBJ2-2 and V is TRBV7-2; no firm D call. The CDR3 sequence is 14 residues long. The V gene lost 4 bases and the J gene lost 1 base, with 7 bases spanning the gap. Germline loops: CDR1 SGHTA, CDR2 FQGNSA.

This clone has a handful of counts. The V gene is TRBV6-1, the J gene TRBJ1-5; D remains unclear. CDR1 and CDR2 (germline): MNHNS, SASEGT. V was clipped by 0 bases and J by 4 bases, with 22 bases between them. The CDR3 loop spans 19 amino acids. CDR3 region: CASSEALPNHKEKNQPQHF. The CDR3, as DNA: TGTGCCAGCAGTGAAGCTCTTCCGAACCACAAGGAGAAAAATCAGCCCCAGCATTTT.

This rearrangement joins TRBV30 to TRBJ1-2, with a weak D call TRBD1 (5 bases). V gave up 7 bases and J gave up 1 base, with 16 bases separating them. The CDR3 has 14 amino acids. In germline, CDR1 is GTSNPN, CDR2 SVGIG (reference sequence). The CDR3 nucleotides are TGTGCCTCCAGGGTTCCCCTCGGTAACTATGGCTACACCTTC. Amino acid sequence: CASRVPLGNYGYTF.

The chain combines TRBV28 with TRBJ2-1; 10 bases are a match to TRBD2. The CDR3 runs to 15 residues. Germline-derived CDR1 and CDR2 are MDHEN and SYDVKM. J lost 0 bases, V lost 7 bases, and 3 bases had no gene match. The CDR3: CASISSGSSYNEQFF. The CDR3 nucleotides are TGTGCCAGCATCTCTAGCGGGAGCTCCTACAATGAGCAGTTCTTC.

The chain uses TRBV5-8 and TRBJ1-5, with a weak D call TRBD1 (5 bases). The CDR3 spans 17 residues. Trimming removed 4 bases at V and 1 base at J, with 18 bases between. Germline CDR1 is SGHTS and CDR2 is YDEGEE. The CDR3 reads CASSLAGGILSNQPQHF. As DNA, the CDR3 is TGTGCCAGCAGCCTGGCCGGGGGTATTCTGAGCAATCAGCCCCAGCATTTT. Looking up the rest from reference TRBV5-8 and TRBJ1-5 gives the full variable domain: EAGVTQSPTHLIKTRGQQATLRCSPISGHTSVYWYQQALGLGLQFLLWYDEGEERNRGNFPPRFSGRQFPNYSSELNVNALELEDSALYLCASSLAGGILSNQPQHFGDGTRLSIL.

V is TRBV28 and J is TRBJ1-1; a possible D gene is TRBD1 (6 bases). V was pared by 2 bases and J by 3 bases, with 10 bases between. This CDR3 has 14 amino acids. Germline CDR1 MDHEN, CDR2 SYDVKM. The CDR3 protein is CASSLEAGDTEAFF. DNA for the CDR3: TGTGCCAGCAGTTTAGAGGCAGGGGACACTGAAGCTTTCTTT.